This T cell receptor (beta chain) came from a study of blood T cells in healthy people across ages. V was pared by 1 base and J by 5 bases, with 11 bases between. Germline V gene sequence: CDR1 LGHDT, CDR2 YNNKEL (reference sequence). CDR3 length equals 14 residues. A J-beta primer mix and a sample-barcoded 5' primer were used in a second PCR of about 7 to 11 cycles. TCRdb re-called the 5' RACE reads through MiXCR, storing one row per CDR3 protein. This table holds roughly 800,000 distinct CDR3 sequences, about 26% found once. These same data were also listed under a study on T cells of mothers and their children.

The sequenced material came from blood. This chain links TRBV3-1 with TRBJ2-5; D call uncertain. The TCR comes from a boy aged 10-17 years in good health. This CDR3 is CASSQGTARETQYF. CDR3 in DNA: TGTGCCAGCAGCCAAGGTACGGCTCGGGAGACCCAGTACTTC.